These 6 T cell receptor beta chains were all obtained from the same sample, sequenced in a study of T cells in Graves' hyperthyroidism and ophthalmopathy. Template material for amplifying TCR beta CDR3 regions consisted of RNA transcripts. RT-PCR in the first round (using the HTBI primer set) targeted the TCR CDR3. TCRdb fed the multiplex PCR reads into MiXCR, producing one record per CDR3 protein. The sample holds 660,000 or so distinct CDR3 sequences, around 21% seen once. Sequencing input: blood. The receptor source for this set is a man aged 30 to 39 with Graves' ophthalmopathy.

This clonotype was observed at least ten times. The chain carries TRBV7-3 and TRBJ2-3; the D gene could be TRBD1 or TRBD2 (6 bases each). Trimming pared 8 bases from V and 1 base from J, leaving 10 bases between. The CDR3 runs 13 residues. Germline values: CDR1 SGHTA, CDR2 FQGTGA. The CDR3 nucleotides are TGTGCCAGCGAGGGGGAGGGCACAGATACGCAGTATTTT. Its protein product is CASEGEGTDTQYF.

The V gene is TRBV10-3, the J gene TRBJ2-7; the match to TRBD2 covers 11 bases. This CDR3 is built from 16 residues. Germline lookup yields CDR1 ENHRY and CDR2 SYGVKD. J lost 2 bases, V lost 3 bases, and 6 bases had no gene match. This CDR3 is CAISDPGLAEAYEQYF. The CDR3 coding sequence is TGTGCCATCAGTGATCCGGGACTAGCGGAGGCCTACGAGCAGTACTTC.

This clonotype was observed a few times. The chain is built from TRBV4-1 and TRBJ2-3, with TRBD1 matching 8 bases. The germline gives CDR1 MGHRA, CDR2 YSYEKL. The trim removed 0 bases at V and 6 bases at J, leaving 8 bases unmatched. This CDR3 is 16 amino acids long. CDR3: CASSQDRTGNADTQYF. In nucleotides, the CDR3 is TGCGCCAGCAGCCAAGACAGGACAGGGAATGCGGATACGCAGTATTTT.

The chain recombines TRBV5-1 with TRBJ2-7; either TRBD1 or TRBD2 may fit D (7 bases each). CDR1 and CDR2 (germline): SGHRS, YFSETQ. The V and J ends lost 4 bases and 2 bases respectively, with 16 bases between them. CDR3 size: 15 residues. The CDR3 reads CASSLRGGDAYEQYF. The CDR3 nucleotides read TGCGCCAGCAGCCTCAGGGGGGGCGACGCCTACGAGCAGTACTTC.

The chain uses TRBV6-1 and TRBJ2-5; perhaps TRBD1 as D (6 bases). Germline-derived CDR1 and CDR2 are MNHNS and SASEGT. The CDR3 consists of 17 residues. V shed 2 bases and J shed 5 bases, with 21 bases lying between them. In DNA, the CDR3 is TGTGCCAGCAGTGAACGGAGAGGGGGTCCTTTGTGGGAGACCCAGTACTTC. Protein sequence: CASSERRGGPLWETQYF.

In this sample, this clonotype turned up many times. The chain links TRBV13 to TRBJ2-3; D unclear. V lost 5 bases and J lost 1, with 7 bases in between. Germline V gene lookup returns CDR1 PRHDT and CDR2 FYEKMQ (reference sequence). There are 13 residues in the CDR3. CDR3 DNA: TGTGCCAGCAGCCCCCGGGGCACAGATACGCAGTATTTT. Its translation: CASSPRGTDTQYF. Complete variable domain (other parts from reference TRBV13 and TRBJ2-3): AAGVIQSPRHLIKEKRETATLKCYPIPRHDTVYWYQQGPGQDPQFLISFYEKMQSDKGSIPDRFSAQQFSDYHSELNMSSLELGDSALYFCASSPRGTDTQYFGPGTRLTVL.